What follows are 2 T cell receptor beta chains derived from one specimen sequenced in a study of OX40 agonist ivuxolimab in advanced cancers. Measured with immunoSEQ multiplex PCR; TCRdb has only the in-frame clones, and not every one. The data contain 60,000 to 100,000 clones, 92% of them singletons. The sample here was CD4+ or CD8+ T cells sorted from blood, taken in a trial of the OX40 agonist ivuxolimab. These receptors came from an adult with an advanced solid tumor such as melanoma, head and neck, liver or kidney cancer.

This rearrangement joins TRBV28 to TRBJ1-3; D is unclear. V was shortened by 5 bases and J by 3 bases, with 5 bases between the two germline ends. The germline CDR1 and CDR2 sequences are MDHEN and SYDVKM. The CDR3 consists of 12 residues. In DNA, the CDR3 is TGTGCCAGCAGTATTTTTGGAAACACCATATATTTT. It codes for CASSIFGNTIYF.

The CDR3 coding sequence is TGCGCCAGCGCGTCAACAGGGGGCCCCTACGAGCAGTACTTC. It yields the protein CASASTGGPYEQYF. The J gene is TRBJ2-7, the V gene TRBV5-1; 9 bases fit TRBD1. This CDR3 region has 14 residues. After removal of 7 bases from V and 2 bases from J, the junction contained 7 bases not matched to a gene. Germline CDR1 reads SGHRS; CDR2 reads YFSETQ.